What follows are 2 T cell receptor beta chains derived from one specimen sequenced in a study of shared clonotypes between healthy human individuals. Profiling relied on immunoSEQ multiplex PCR, and the TCRdb table lists in-frame clones only, not all of them. The sample consists of roughly 500,000 clones, 70% to 80% of them appearing once. The source material was PBMCs. Receptor source: a woman aged 40-49 years in good health. Some clones in this sample may be carry-over from other donors' samples.

CDR3 region: CASSIDRAGDQPQHF. CDR3 in DNA: TGTGCCAGTAGTATAGATCGGGCAGGGGATCAGCCCCAGCATTTT. This rearrangement joins TRBV19 to TRBJ1-5; TRBD1 might be the D (6 bases). The CDR3 has 15 amino acids. V shed 0 bases and J shed 5 bases, with 11 bases lying between them. From germline, CDR1 is LNHDA and CDR2 SQIVND (reference sequence).

V gene TRBV10-3 combines with J gene TRBJ2-7; TRBD1 aligns across 10 bases. This CDR3 contains 14 residues. CDR1 ENHRY and CDR2 SYGVKD come from the germline V gene. The J segment lost 2 bases and the V segment lost 9 bases, leaving 7 bases of the junction unmatched. The CDR3 nucleotides are TGTGCCATGAGCCCAGGGACAGGGGCCTACGAGCAGTACTTC. Protein: CAMSPGTGAYEQYF.